The 17 T cell receptor beta chains below come from one sample, sequenced in a study of shared clonotypes between healthy human individuals. Assay used: immunoSEQ multiplex PCR; TCRdb lists only in-frame clones, some missing. The sample lists 950,000 to 1,100,000 clones; about 75% were seen once. What was sequenced was memory CD4+ T cells sorted from blood. Specified subset: CD45RA-negative fraction. The receptors come from a young man in good health.

The chain links TRBV10-3 to TRBJ2-5; the D is unclear. The DNA end favors TRBJ2-7, so the J call may be wrong. The germline CDR1 and CDR2 sequences are ENHRY and SYGVKD. CDR3 length: 14 residues. In DNA form, the CDR3 reads TGTGCCATCAGTCGCGGCGGAATGACCTACGAGCAGTACTTC. It yields the protein CAISRGGMTYEQYF.

The chain uses TRBV14 and TRBJ1-3; D remains unclear. Per the germline V gene, CDR1 is SGHDN and CDR2 is FVKESK. V lost 4 bases and J 0 bases, leaving 10 bases between the germline ends. CDR3 length equals 15 residues. The CDR3, as DNA: TGTGCCAGCAGCCTACAGCACTTCTCTGGAAACACCATATATTTT. It is translated as CASSLQHFSGNTIYF.

This chain joins TRBV5-1 and TRBJ2-1, with 12 bases fitting TRBD2. The germline CDR1 and CDR2 sequences are SGHRS and YFSETQ. The CDR3 is 15 amino acids. The J segment lost 9 bases and the V segment lost 4 bases, leaving 8 bases of the junction unmatched. The CDR3 protein is CASSELLAGGGEQFF. CDR3 in DNA: TGCGCCAGCAGCGAACTACTAGCGGGAGGTGGTGAGCAGTTCTTC.

This clone turned up a few times. This sequence joins TRBV29-1 and TRBJ2-1; no clear D. This CDR3 is 12 amino acids long. Trimming shortened V by 2 bases and J by 7 bases, and 9 bases separated the two germline ends. CDR1 is SQVTM, CDR2 ANQGSEA, per germline. CDR3 amino acids: CSVESGKNEQFF. In DNA form, the CDR3 reads TGCAGCGTTGAAAGTGGCAAAAATGAGCAGTTCTTC.

This clone was seen only a few times. V gene TRBV2 combines with J gene TRBJ2-2, with D perhaps TRBD2 (5 bases). Deletions cut 4 bases from V and 6 bases from J, with 12 bases between. The CDR3 has 14 amino acids. Germline V gene data show CDR1 as SNHLY and CDR2 as FYNNEI. CDR3 sequence: CASSAEVGPGELFF. Written as DNA, the CDR3 is TGTGCCAGCAGTGCGGAGGTCGGCCCCGGGGAGCTGTTTTTT.

V is TRBV19 and J is TRBJ2-7, with D perhaps TRBD2 (6 bases). There are 13 residues in the CDR3. Germline V gene sequence: CDR1 LNHDA, CDR2 SQIVND (reference sequence). V lost 6 bases and J lost 0, with 9 bases in between. Here the CDR3 reads CASRNGGSYEQYF. CDR3 bases: TGTGCCAGTAGGAACGGGGGCTCCTACGAGCAGTACTTC.

V and J are TRBV2 and TRBJ1-6, with D maybe TRBD1 (6 bases). The CDR3 runs to 16 residues. The germline V gene encodes CDR1 SNHLY and CDR2 FYNNEI. The V gene lost 7 bases and the J gene lost 8 bases, with 21 bases spanning the gap. The CDR3 reads CASTIRGGLGHSPLHF. The CDR3 DNA reads TGTGCCAGCACTATCCGAGGGGGACTGGGCCATTCACCCCTCCACTTT. Filled out from reference TRBV2 and TRBJ1-6, the complete variable domain reads EPEVTQTPSHQVTQMGQEVILRCVPISNHLYFYWYRQILGQKVEFLVSFYNNEISEKSEIFDDQFSVERPDGSNFTLKIRSTKLEDSAMYFCASTIRGGLGHSPLHFGNGTRLTVT.

In its sample, this clone was seen a few times. The V and J genes are TRBV29-1 and TRBJ1-1; no clear D gene. The CDR3 totals 13 residues. Trimming shortened V by 7 bases and J by 0 bases, and 12 bases separated the two germline ends. Germline CDR1 is SQVTM and CDR2 is ANQGSEA. CDR3 residues: CSAYKLVNTEAFF. DNA for the CDR3: TGCAGCGCCTACAAGTTAGTGAACACTGAAGCTTTCTTT.

Points on this clone: The same CDR3 arises from other DNA sequences in this sample as well. This chain joins TRBV6-1 and TRBJ2-7; no definite D call. The CDR3 totals 10 residues. The germline gives CDR1 MNHNS, CDR2 SASEGT. V lost 1 base and J lost 7, with 2 bases in between. The CDR3 bases are TGTGCCAGCAGTGAAGGTGAGCAGTACTTC. Encoded protein: CASSEGEQYF.

Here the CDR3 reads CASSPLINTATNEKLFF. In DNA, the CDR3 is TGTGCCAGCTCACCCCTAATTAATACTGCAACTAATGAAAAACTGTTTTTT. The chain links TRBV18 to TRBJ1-4, with D hard to call. Germline CDR1 KGHSH, CDR2 LQKENI. The CDR3 sequence is 17 residues long. The V and J ends lost 3 bases and 0 bases respectively, with 14 bases between them.

The rearrangement links TRBV28 to TRBJ1-5, with D tentatively TRBD1 (6 bases). CDR1 is MDHEN and CDR2 is SYDVKM in the germline V gene. The CDR3 has 15 amino acids. The V and J ends lost 6 bases and 11 bases respectively, with 23 bases between them. CDR3 bases: TGTGCCAGCAGGACCGGGACACCCCCGTTAGGAGCCCAGCATTTT. Translated: CASRTGTPPLGAQHF.

The chain recombines TRBV19 with TRBJ1-2; no reliable D call. Germline V CDR1 and CDR2: LNHDA, SQIVND (reference sequence). Between the trimmed V and J ends, which lost 6 bases and 3 bases, there was a span of 14 bases. This CDR3 has 14 residues. CDR3 protein: CASSLGRQHYGYTF. For the CDR3, the DNA is TGTGCCAGTAGCCTAGGGAGGCAGCACTATGGCTACACCTTC.

V gene TRBV7-2 combines with J gene TRBJ2-3, with D perhaps matching TRBD2 (5 bases). The CDR3 runs to 13 residues. V was shortened by 1 base and J by 7 bases, with 9 bases between the two germline ends. Germline lookup yields CDR1 SGHTA and CDR2 FQGNSA. The CDR3 DNA reads TGTGCCAGCAGCTTAGAAGCGGCAAATACGCAGTATTTT. It yields the protein CASSLEAANTQYF.

This clone was detected once. The genes are TRBV9 and TRBJ2-3, with a tentative D call TRBD2 (5 bases). The germline CDR1 and CDR2 sequences are SGDLS and YYNGEE. CDR3 length: 15 amino acids. Trimming took 2 bases from V and 2 from J, leaving 12 bases between them. DNA for the CDR3: TGTGCCAGCAGCGTTAGCCCCGGGAACACAGATACGCAGTATTTT. Translated, it gives CASSVSPGNTDTQYF. The entire variable domain, with the rest obtained from reference TRBV9 and TRBJ2-3, is as follows: DSGVTQTPKHLITATGQRVTLRCSPRSGDLSVYWYQQSLDQGLQFLIQYYNGEERAKGNILERFSAQQFPDLHSELNLSSLELGDSALYFCASSVSPGNTDTQYFGPGTRLTVL.

CDR3 DNA: TGTGCCAGTAGTACCCGAGGGACCCTGAGTGCCACAGATACGCAGTATTTT. It encodes CASSTRGTLSATDTQYF. This rearrangement joins TRBV19 to TRBJ2-3; D is possibly TRBD1 or TRBD2 (5 bases each). Germline CDR1 and CDR2: LNHDA and SQIVND (reference sequence). The V gene lost 4 bases and the J gene lost 2 bases, with 19 bases spanning the gap. The CDR3 covers 17 residues.

This clone turned up a few times. This same CDR3 is encoded by further DNA sequences in the sample. The chain employs TRBV4-1 and TRBJ1-4; 8 nucleotides match TRBD1. Germline V gene lookup returns CDR1 MGHRA and CDR2 YSYEKL. The CDR3 spans 15 residues. V gave up 1 base and J gave up 3 bases; unmatched junction bases: 1. The CDR3, as DNA: TGCGCCAGCAGCCAAGCGGGACAGGCTAATGAAAAACTGTTTTTT. It encodes CASSQAGQANEKLFF.

Worth noting for this clone: This specimen includes other DNA sequences encoding the same CDR3. The V and J genes are TRBV5-6 and TRBJ1-4; D is unresolved. CDR1 and CDR2 from the germline V gene are SGHDT and YYEEEE. The CDR3 is 12 residues long. V lost 2 bases and J 4 bases, leaving 3 bases between the germline ends. The DNA of the CDR3 is TGTGCCAGCAGCTTCGGTAATGAAAAACTGTTTTTT. Translating it yields CASSFGNEKLFF.